The TCR beta chain under discussion was sequenced for a study of somatic mutations in cytotoxic T cells in rheumatoid arthritis. Study background: The authors flow-sorted some V beta antibody-stained T-cell populations at nearly 100% purity, including V beta1+ cells that they sequenced for TCRB.

Sequenced by immunoSEQ multiplex PCR; TCRdb stores in-frame clones only, minus some. The sample carries some 20,000 clones, roughly 80% recorded once. This CDR3 has 17 amino acids. The V gene's germline CDR1 is PRHDT and CDR2 FYEKMQ (reference sequence). The trim removed 5 bases at V and 2 bases at J, leaving 13 bases unmatched. Positive magnetic bead selection separated CD4+ and CD8+ cells, and flow cytometry confirmed purity. This sequence originates from a woman in her sixties in good health. Material for sequencing was CD8+ T cells sorted from blood. The J gene is TRBJ2-5, the V gene TRBV13; TRBD2 aligns across 8 bases. The CDR3 loop reads CASSPPGGAPEQETQYF. DNA for the CDR3: TGTGCCAGCAGCCCCCCGGGGGGGGCCCCTGAACAAGAGACCCAGTACTTC.